This T cell receptor (beta chain) was retrieved from a study of blood T cells in healthy people across ages. Whole-study results and caveats: Unsorted PBMCs ruled out conclusive naive versus antigen-experienced comparison. CMV status of donors was unknown, possibly confounding expanded clonotype changes. Age brought a roughly linear fall in TCR beta diversity measured per million T cells.

Samples had at least 6 million PBMCs isolated from them. The CDR3 is made up of 15 amino acids. The germline V gene has CDR1 DFQATT and CDR2 SNEGSKA (reference sequence). V gave up 8 bases and J gave up 0 bases, with 14 bases separating them. The sample holds many counts of this clonotype. What it recognizes is unknown. Together with a sample-barcoded 5' primer, a J-beta primer mix was included in a second PCR lasting about 6 to 11 cycles. In TCRdb, the 5' RACE reads were re-called with MiXCR into one record per CDR3 protein. Of 600,000 or so distinct CDR3 sequences listed, approximately 30% are singletons.

The clonotype was recovered from a woman older than 75 in good health. The sample comprised blood. The gene calls are TRBV20-1 and TRBJ1-6; D perhaps matches TRBD1 (6 bases). CDR3 nucleotides: TGCAGTTCGAACAGGGTTACCTCCTATAATTCACCCCTCCACTTT. Protein: CSSNRVTSYNSPLHF.